This is a list of T cell receptor beta chains from one sample in a study of shared T cell receptors in the human thymus. Profiling relied on immunoSEQ multiplex PCR, and the TCRdb table lists in-frame clones only, not all of them. Among some 760,000 clones listed, approximately 83% were seen once. This sample also appeared in a second study, on human thymus T cells.

Sequenced: thymocytes. Receptors originate from a girl under two years old with a congenital heart defect. CDR3s include the opening cysteine and the closing phenylalanine or tryptophan. A D gene is named only where the DNA matches it firmly. Only some rows state a clone size, as once, few, many or a class for expanded clones.

J gene,V gene,D gene,clone size,CDR3 protein,CDR3 DNA
TRBJ2-4,TRBV7-2,-,-,CASSPPSQGQIAKNIQYF,TGTGCCAGCAGCCCCCCAAGTCAGGGGCAGATAGCCAAAAACATTCAGTACTTC
TRBJ1-1,TRBV6-5,TRBD1,-,CASRRDRADTEAFF,TGTGCCAGCAGAAGGGACAGGGCGGACACTGAAGCTTTCTTT
TRBJ1-2,TRBV6-6,TRBD1,-,CASSTYGQVSNYGYTF,TGTGCCAGCAGCACCTACGGACAGGTGTCTAACTATGGCTACACCTTC
TRBJ1-2,TRBV4-1,-,few,CASSQLADGQPNYGYTF,TGCGCCAGCAGCCAACTAGCCGACGGACAGCCAAACTATGGCTACACCTTC
TRBJ2-2,TRBV5-1,-,-,CASSFDRGGYTGELFF,TGCGCCAGCAGCTTTGACAGGGGAGGGTACACCGGGGAGCTGTTTTTT
TRBJ1-1,TRBV18,TRBD1,-,CASSRDRVHNTEAFF,TGTGCCAGCTCACGCGACAGGGTTCATAACACTGAAGCTTTCTTT
TRBJ2-7,TRBV28,TRBD1,-,CASSPQGANIYEQYF,TGTGCCAGCAGCCCCCAGGGGGCTAATATTTACGAGCAGTACTTC
TRBJ1-2,TRBV9,-,-,CASSPRDNVEGYTF,TGTGCCAGCAGCCCCCGCGACAACGTTGAAGGCTACACCTTC
TRBJ2-1,TRBV29-1,TRBD2,-,CSLYGGSSYNEQFF,TGCAGCCTTTACGGGGGGAGCTCCTACAATGAGCAGTTCTTC
TRBJ2-2,TRBV5-6,TRBD2,few,CASSPRGGPGELFF,TGTGCCAGCAGCCCACGGGGGGGCCCCGGGGAGCTGTTTTTT
TRBJ1-2,TRBV19,TRBD1,-,CASSRTGEIQDGYTF,TGTGCCAGTAGCAGGACAGGGGAGATCCAGGATGGCTACACCTTC
TRBJ1-2,TRBV13,-,-,CASSPRGGYGYTF,TGTGCCAGCAGCCCCCGAGGGGGCTATGGCTACACCTTC
TRBJ1-5,TRBV2,-,once,CASGSYNQPQHF,TGTGCCAGCGGGAGCTACAATCAGCCCCAGCATTTT
TRBJ1-1,TRBV19,TRBD1,once,CASSTTGAEAFF,TGTGCCAGTAGCACAACAGGGGCTGAAGCTTTCTTT
TRBJ2-1,TRBV7-2,-,-,CASSFSRGNNEQFF,TGTGCCAGCAGCTTTTCTCGAGGGAACAATGAGCAGTTCTTC
TRBJ1-1,TRBV14,-,-,CASSLSLGSMNTEAFF,TGTGCCAGCAGTCTAAGCCTGGGTAGCATGAACACTGAAGCTTTCTTT
TRBJ2-7,TRBV11-1,TRBD2,-,CASSVGTSGGFTYEQYF,TGTGCCAGCAGCGTTGGGACTAGCGGGGGGTTCACCTACGAGCAGTACTTC
TRBJ2-3,TRBV30,-,-,CAWIDRMARESEWGTDTQYF,TGTGCCTGGATTGATAGGATGGCTAGAGAGTCCGAATGGGGCACAGATACGCAGTATTTT
TRBJ2-5,TRBV7-5,-,-,CAPRGETQYF,TGTGCCCCCAGGGGGGAGACCCAGTACTTC
TRBJ1-2,TRBV7-9,-,-,CASSLDYELLLYGYTF,TGTGCCAGCAGCTTAGACTACGAGTTACTCCTCTATGGCTACACCTTC
TRBJ2-7,TRBV12-5,-,once,CASVNGTPSYEQYF,TGTGCTAGTGTCAACGGGACACCCTCCTACGAGCAGTACTTC
TRBJ2-7,TRBV6-1,-,-,CASSERTVWEQYF,TGTGCCAGCAGTGAAAGGACAGTCTGGGAGCAGTACTTC
TRBJ2-5,TRBV28,TRBD1,-,CASSLLTGYQETQYF,TGTGCCAGCAGTTTATTGACAGGGTACCAAGAGACCCAGTACTTC
TRBJ1-1,TRBV9,TRBD1,-,CASSDKGQGAKAFF,TGTGCCAGCAGCGACAAGGGACAGGGGGCTAAAGCTTTCTTT
TRBJ2-5,TRBV2,TRBD2,-,CASNLSGGKETQYF,TGTGCCAGCAACCTTAGCGGGGGGAAAGAGACCCAGTACTTC
TRBJ2-7,TRBV5-1,-,-,CASSYGVGWDGGTYEQYF,TGCGCCAGCAGCTATGGCGTGGGGTGGGACGGAGGGACCTACGAGCAGTACTTC
TRBJ2-3,TRBV4-3,-,-,CASSHHSNTDTQYF,TGCGCCAGCAGCCATCACAGCAACACAGATACGCAGTATTTT
TRBJ1-1,TRBV13,-,-,CASSVYREGGTEAFF,TGTGCCAGCAGCGTCTACAGGGAAGGGGGCACTGAAGCTTTCTTT
TRBJ1-1,TRBV5-4,-,-,CASSRRADVTPEGDTEAFF,TGTGCCAGCAGCCGCCGAGCGGACGTGACGCCCGAGGGGGACACTGAAGCTTTCTTT
TRBJ2-7,TRBV6-1,TRBD2,once,CASSELVWSGVPFEQYF,TGTGCCAGCAGTGAATTAGTCTGGAGCGGGGTCCCTTTTGAGCAGTACTTC
TRBJ1-2,TRBV9,-,-,CASSVVTNYGYTF,TGTGCCAGCAGCGTAGTCACTAACTATGGCTACACCTTC
TRBJ2-3,TRBV7-2,TRBD1,few,CASSLAPGRGLSDTQYF,TGTGCCAGCAGCTTAGCCCCGGGCAGGGGGTTGTCAGATACGCAGTATTTT
TRBJ2-7,TRBV29-1,TRBD1,-,CSVGQGIYEQYF,TGCAGCGTCGGACAGGGTATCTACGAGCAGTACTTC
TRBJ1-1,TRBV27,-,-,CASSNTLPQGTEAFF,TGTGCCAGCAGCAATACCCTACCCCAGGGGACTGAAGCTTTCTTT
TRBJ1-2,TRBV29-1,TRBD1,-,CSVEWDRHYGYTF,TGCAGCGTTGAATGGGACAGACACTATGGCTACACCTTC
TRBJ1-3,TRBV7-2,-,-,CASSLQEAGNTIYF,TGTGCCAGCAGCTTACAGGAAGCTGGAAACACCATATATTTT
TRBJ2-1,TRBV14,-,-,CASSPEDGLYNEQFF,TGTGCCAGCAGCCCCGAAGACGGACTGTACAATGAGCAGTTCTTC
TRBJ2-6,TRBV14,-,-,CASSPTTPGHSSGANVLTF,TGTGCCAGCAGCCCGACGACCCCGGGACACAGCTCTGGGGCCAACGTCCTGACTTTC
TRBJ1-5,TRBV30,-,-,CAWSPRSPEINQPQHF,TGTGCCTGGAGCCCCAGATCGCCAGAAATCAATCAGCCCCAGCATTTT
TRBJ1-5,TRBV6-1,TRBD1,-,CASSDRVQVQPQHF,TGTGCCAGCTCGGACAGGGTCCAAGTTCAGCCCCAGCATTTT
TRBJ2-1,TRBV6-6,-,few,CASSNITPFF,TGTGCCAGCAGTAACATTACCCCGTTCTTC
TRBJ2-1,TRBV7-6,-,-,CASSFNSYNEQFF,TGTGCCAGCAGCTTCAACAGTTACAATGAGCAGTTCTTC
TRBJ1-4,TRBV6-5,TRBD1,-,CATSHRGLNEKLFF,TGTGCCACCTCGCACAGGGGGCTGAATGAAAAACTGTTTTTT
TRBJ2-7,TRBV4-1,TRBD1,-,CASSLPGQGVTYYEQYF,TGCGCCAGCAGCCTCCCGGGACAGGGGGTCACCTACTACGAGCAGTACTTC